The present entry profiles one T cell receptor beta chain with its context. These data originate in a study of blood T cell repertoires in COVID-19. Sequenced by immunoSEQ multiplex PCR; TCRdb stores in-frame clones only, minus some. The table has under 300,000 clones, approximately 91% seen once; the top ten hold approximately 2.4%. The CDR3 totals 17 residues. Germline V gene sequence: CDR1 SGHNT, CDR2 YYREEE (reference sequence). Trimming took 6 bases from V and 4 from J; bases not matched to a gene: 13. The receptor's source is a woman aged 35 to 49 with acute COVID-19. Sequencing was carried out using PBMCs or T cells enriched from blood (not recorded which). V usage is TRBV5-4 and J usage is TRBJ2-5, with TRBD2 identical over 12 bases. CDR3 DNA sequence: TGTGCCAGCACCTCCGGACTAGCGGGAACTTGGGGAGAGACCCAGTACTTC. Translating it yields CASTSGLAGTWGETQYF.